The rows below give T cell receptor beta chains drawn from one sample of a study of radiation and T cells in renal cell carcinoma. The method was immunoSEQ multiplex PCR; TCRdb's version includes in-frame clones alone and lacks a portion of them. The data contain 150,000 or so clones, approximately 91% of them singletons. Sample: blood, taken from a patient whose treatment included radiotherapy and nephrectomy. The receptor set was obtained from a woman in her 50s with renal cell carcinoma. CDR3s include the opening cysteine and the closing phenylalanine or tryptophan. Only part of the rows carry a size: once, few, many, or a class if the clone is expanded.

v_call clone_size cdr3_aa
TRBV5-8 once CASSLGYVAVSSYNEQFF
TRBV7-3 once CASSPQAGAGELFF
TRBV19 NA CASSIEGGANTEAFF
TRBV15 NA CATERTGTSGENEQFF
TRBV5-5 NA CASSSHSGGLNTEAFF
TRBV18 NA CASSPRKEMNTEAFF
TRBV7-2 NA CASSLGGSGANVLTF
TRBV2 NA CASRPGRTGMYGYTF
TRBV18 NA CASSPITGNNEQFF
TRBV11-2 NA CASSHAPGSYNEQFF
TRBV19 once CATSRDGGAQETQYF
TRBV19 NA CASSTQGTSNQPQHF
TRBV6-5 NA CASSYSNSLQETQYF
TRBV10-3 NA CAISEDSSYEQYF
TRBV18 NA CASSPKTSADNEQFF
TRBV9 NA CASSDRDRGHWGYTF
TRBV29-1 once CSVTSGGYEQYF
TRBV7-2 once CASSLYSGRGHREKLFF
TRBV19 NA CASSTTGGSPGEKLFF
TRBV18 NA CASSPSRTDEKLFF
TRBV4-1 NA CASSQTGSTDTQYF
TRBV13 NA CASSLARDSEAFF
TRBV7-2 NA CASSRGAYNTDTQYF
TRBV15 few CATSPRRSEGYTF
TRBV7-3 NA CASSLMTSGIKDTQYF
TRBV4-1 NA CASSHLLETQYF
TRBV7-9 NA CASSFGAQGVYYGYTF
TRBV18 NA CASSIEDRRWDTEAFF
TRBV7-8 NA CASSGRGVGYTF
TRBV4-1 NA CASSQDSNQETQYF
TRBV10-3 NA CAIGTAGETQYF
TRBV5-1 NA CASSRRTGDEQYF
TRBV7-3 NA CASSPEGRVSGNTIYF
TRBV2 NA CASGSTSPNTGELFF
TRBV19 NA CASSFRGSEAFF
TRBV11-2 NA CASSLTANYGYTF
TRBV7-8 NA CASSSGGVGTDTQYF